The following is a T cell receptor beta chain sequence with its context. The antigen remains unidentified. The study extracted total RNA from unfractionated whole blood. These data come from a study of human T cells and chemical hapten exposure. Findings and limits, study-wide: DPC sensitization did not alter TCRs above 1 in 1000 frequency.

Germline CDR1 SNHLY, CDR2 FYNNEI. The CDR3 loop spans 17 amino acids. Trimming shortened V by 4 bases and J by 0 bases, and 16 bases separated the two germline ends. MiXCR, applied by TCRdb to the 5' RACE reads, yields one record per CDR3 protein. The data show roughly 120,000 distinct CDR3 sequences, approximately 20% seen once. This sequence was found in a human donor in good health. The gene calls are TRBV2 and TRBJ2-1; D is unclear. This CDR3 is CASSVLTRKRSYNEQFF. CDR3 sequence (DNA): TGTGCCAGCAGTGTTCTCACAAGAAAACGCTCCTACAATGAGCAGTTCTTC.